Each of the 9 T cell receptor beta chains below was sequenced from the same sample in a study of blood T cell repertoires in COVID-19. The assay was immunoSEQ multiplex PCR, and TCRdb's table has in-frame clones only and misses some. This table holds approximately 170,000 clones, around 84% found once. The sample consisted of PBMCs or T cells enriched from blood (not recorded which). The receptors were gathered from a young woman who had recovered from COVID-19.

CDR3 DNA sequence: TGTGCCAGCAGCGGGCCGCCCGGGACTAGCGGGAAGTTTGCGCAGTATTTT. Amino acids: CASSGPPGTSGKFAQYF. V is TRBV9 and J is TRBJ2-3; 13 nucleotides match TRBD2. The CDR3 spans 17 residues. V was pared by 3 bases and J by 10 bases, with 14 bases of the junction left unmatched. Germline V gene sequence: CDR1 SGDLS, CDR2 YYNGEE.

This chain links TRBV7-2 with TRBJ2-7; a weak D match, TRBD1 (5 bases). The V gene lost 7 bases and the J gene lost 3 bases, with 25 bases spanning the gap. This CDR3 comprises 17 residues. In germline, CDR1 is SGHTA, CDR2 FQGNSA. CDR3 nucleotide sequence: TGTGCCAGCACCAAAATCCCCGGACGCCAGGGCGGCTACGAGCAGTACGTC. Residues: CASTKIPGRQGGYEQYV.

This chain uses TRBV5-4 with TRBJ2-5, with 7 nucleotides matching TRBD2. Trimming took 3 bases from V and 2 from J; bases not matched to a gene: 7. The CDR3 has 15 residues. Germline V gene sequence: CDR1 SGHNT, CDR2 YYREEE (reference sequence). CDR3 sequence reads: CASSSLAEIQETQYF. The CDR3 nucleotides read TGTGCCAGCAGCTCTCTAGCGGAGATACAAGAGACCCAGTACTTC.

Points on this clone: Different DNA sequences within this sample yield the same CDR3. V usage is TRBV9 and J usage is TRBJ1-1, with 9 positions matching TRBD1. CDR1 and CDR2 from the germline V gene are SGDLS and YYNGEE. The CDR3 consists of 14 residues. J lost 2 bases, V lost 4 bases, and 3 bases had no gene match. CDR3: CASSQGQGNTEAFF. CDR3 nucleotides: TGTGCCAGCAGCCAGGGACAGGGTAACACTGAAGCTTTCTTT. The full variable domain, its missing parts supplied by reference TRBV9 and TRBJ1-1, is DSGVTQTPKHLITATGQRVTLRCSPRSGDLSVYWYQQSLDQGLQFLIQYYNGEERAKGNILERFSAQQFPDLHSELNLSSLELGDSALYFCASSQGQGNTEAFFGQGTRLTVV.

The J gene is TRBJ1-2, the V gene TRBV2, with 7 positions matching TRBD1. V was clipped by 5 bases and J by 8 bases; unmatched bases: 11. The CDR3 length is 14 residues. Germline V gene data show CDR1 as SNHLY and CDR2 as FYNNEI. CDR3 sequence reads: CASSKTGVADGYTF. DNA for the CDR3: TGTGCCAGCAGTAAAACAGGGGTCGCAGACGGCTACACCTTC.

The J gene is TRBJ1-2, the V gene TRBV28; 9 bases align to TRBD1. Losses at the gene ends were 8 bases for V and 4 bases for J; bases not matched to a gene: 11. The CDR3 covers 15 residues. Germline V gene sequence: CDR1 MDHEN, CDR2 SYDVKM. The CDR3 here is CASQTGQGDSYGYTF. CDR3 coding DNA: TGTGCCAGCCAGACGGGACAGGGCGACAGCTATGGCTACACCTTC.

The chain employs TRBV28 and TRBJ1-5; 10 bases fit TRBD1. The J segment lost 7 bases and the V segment lost 7 bases, leaving 10 bases of the junction unmatched. This CDR3 contains 15 residues. Germline CDR1 reads MDHEN; CDR2 reads SYDVKM. In DNA, the CDR3 is TGTGCCAGCACTCGAGGGGACAGGGGCCAGCAGCCCCAGCATTTT. Its translation: CASTRGDRGQQPQHF. Using reference TRBV28 and TRBJ1-5 for the parts outside the CDR3, the full variable domain is DVKVTQSSRYLVKRTGEKVFLECVQDMDHENMFWYRQDPGLGLRLIYFSYDVKMKEKGDIPEGYSVSREKKERFSLILESASTNQTSMYLCASTRGDRGQQPQHFGDGTRLSIL.

This chain connects TRBV25-1 to TRBJ1-6; D not resolved. The CDR3 consists of 14 residues. Per germline, CDR1 MGHDK and CDR2 SYGVNS. Trimming took 4 bases from V and 8 from J, leaving 12 bases between them. The CDR3 DNA reads as TGTGCCAGCAGTGCGGCAGGCGCCTATTCACCCCTCCACTTT. Translating it yields CASSAAGAYSPLHF. Combining the CDR3 with reference TRBV25-1 and TRBJ1-6 gives the whole variable domain EADIYQTPRYLVIGTGKKITLECSQTMGHDKMYWYQQDPGMELHLIHYSYGVNSTEKGDLSSESTVSRIRTEHFPLTLESARPSHTSQYLCASSAAGAYSPLHFGNGTRLTVT.

The V gene is TRBV15, the J gene TRBJ1-2, with a tentative D call TRBD1 (6 bases). Germline loops: CDR1 LNHNV, CDR2 YYDKDF (reference sequence). The V and J ends lost 4 bases and 11 bases respectively, with 14 bases between them. The CDR3 loop spans 12 amino acids. The CDR3 nucleotides read TGTGCCACCAGCACCGGGGGGGCGGGGTACACCTTC. As protein: CATSTGGAGYTF. The whole variable domain, filled in from reference TRBV15 and TRBJ1-2, reads DAMVIQNPRYQVTQFGKPVTLSCSQTLNHNVMYWYQQKSSQAPKLLFHYYDKDFNNEADTPDNFQSRRPNTSFCFLDIRSPGLGDTAMYLCATSTGGAGYTFGSGTRLTVV.